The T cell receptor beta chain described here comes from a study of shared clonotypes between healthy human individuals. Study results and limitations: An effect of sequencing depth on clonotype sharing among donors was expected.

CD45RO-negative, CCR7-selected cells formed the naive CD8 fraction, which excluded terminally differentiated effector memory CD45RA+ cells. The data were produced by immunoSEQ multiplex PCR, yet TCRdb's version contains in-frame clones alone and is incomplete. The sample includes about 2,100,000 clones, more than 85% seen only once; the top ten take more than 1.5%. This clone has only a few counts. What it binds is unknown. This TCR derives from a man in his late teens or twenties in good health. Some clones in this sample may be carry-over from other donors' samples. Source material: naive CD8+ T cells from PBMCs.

CDR3 sequence: CAIDRVMNTEAFF. The CDR3 DNA is TGTGCCATAGACAGGGTGATGAACACTGAAGCTTTCTTT. This sequence joins TRBV2 and TRBJ1-1, with TRBD1 identical over 7 bases. Germline lookup yields CDR1 SNHLY and CDR2 FYNNEI. The CDR3 totals 13 residues. V gave up 10 bases and J gave up 0 bases; unmatched junction bases: 5. Together with reference TRBV2 and TRBJ1-1, the CDR3 gives the full variable domain: EPEVTQTPSHQVTQMGQEVILRCVPISNHLYFYWYRQILGQKVEFLVSFYNNEISEKSEIFDDQFSVERPDGSNFTLKIRSTKLEDSAMYFCAIDRVMNTEAFFGQGTRLTVV.